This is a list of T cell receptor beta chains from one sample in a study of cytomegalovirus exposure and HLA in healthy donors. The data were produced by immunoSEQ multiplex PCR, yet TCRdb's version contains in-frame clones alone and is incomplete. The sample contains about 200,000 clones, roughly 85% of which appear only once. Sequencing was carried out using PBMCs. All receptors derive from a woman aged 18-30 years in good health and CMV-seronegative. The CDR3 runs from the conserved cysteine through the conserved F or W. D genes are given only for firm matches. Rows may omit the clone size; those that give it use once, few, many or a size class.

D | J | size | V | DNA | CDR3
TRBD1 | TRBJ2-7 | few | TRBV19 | TGTGCCAGTAGTGGTGAGGGGGCCCACGAGCAGTACTTC | CASSGEGAHEQYF
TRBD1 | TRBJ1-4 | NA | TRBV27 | TGTGCCAGCAGTTCTTATGGGGGACAGAATGAAAAACTGTTTTTT | CASSSYGGQNEKLFF
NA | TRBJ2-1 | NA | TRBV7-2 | TGTGCCAGCAGCTTAGATGGGCTTGCCTACAATGAGCAGTTCTTC | CASSLDGLAYNEQFF
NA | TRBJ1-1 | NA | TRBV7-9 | TGTGCCAGCAGCTCGGAGGGGATTGGGAACACTGAAGCTTTCTTT | CASSSEGIGNTEAFF
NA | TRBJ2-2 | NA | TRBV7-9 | TGTGCCAGCAGCTCCCCCCCCGCGGACACCGGGGAGCTGTTTTTT | CASSSPPADTGELFF
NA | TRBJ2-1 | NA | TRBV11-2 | TGTGCCAGCAGCTTGGTCAGGGGAACCTACAATGAGCAGTTCTTC | CASSLVRGTYNEQFF
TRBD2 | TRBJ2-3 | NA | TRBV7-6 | TGTGCCAGCAGCTTCTCGGGAGCGGGAGAGGCAGATACGCAGTATTTT | CASSFSGAGEADTQYF
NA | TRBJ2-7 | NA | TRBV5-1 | TGCGCCAGCAGCTTGGCCGGGATTGGACAGAGTTTCTACGAGCAGTACTTC | CASSLAGIGQSFYEQYF
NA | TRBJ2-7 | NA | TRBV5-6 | TGTGCCAGCAGCTTGTTGACAGGAAAAAATTACGAGCAGTACTTC | CASSLLTGKNYEQYF
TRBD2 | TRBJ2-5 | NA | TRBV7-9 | TGTGCCAGCAGCTTAGTGACGGGAGGGCAAGAGACCCAGTACTTC | CASSLVTGGQETQYF
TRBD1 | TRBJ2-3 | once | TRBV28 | TGTGCCAGCAGTTTATCAAGACAGGGGAATACGCAGTATTTT | CASSLSRQGNTQYF
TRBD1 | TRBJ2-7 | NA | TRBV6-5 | TGTGCCAGCACACCGGGCGGACAGGGGCCTTACGAGCAGTACTTC | CASTPGGQGPYEQYF
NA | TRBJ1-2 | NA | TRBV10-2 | TGCGCCAGCAGCCCCGAGCGGGGGAACTATGGCTACACCTTC | CASSPERGNYGYTF
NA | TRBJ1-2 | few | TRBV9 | TGTGCCAGCAGCGGCCGACAGACCAACTTAGACTATGGCTACACCTTC | CASSGRQTNLDYGYTF
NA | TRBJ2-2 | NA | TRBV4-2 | TGTGCCAGCAGCCGTGGTTGGCAGGAGGTGACCGGGGAGCTGTTTTTT | CASSRGWQEVTGELFF
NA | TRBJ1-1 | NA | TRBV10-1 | TGCGCCAGCAGCTGGACACCGAACACTGAAGCTTTCTTT | CASSWTPNTEAFF
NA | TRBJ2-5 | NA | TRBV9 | TGTGCCAGCGAAGGGGACTACCAAGAGACCCAGTACTTC | CASEGDYQETQYF
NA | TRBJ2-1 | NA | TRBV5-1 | TGCGCCAGCAGTTTGAATAAATACCAAACTCGGCGGGTGAACGATGAGCAGTTCTTC | CASSLNKYQTRRVNDEQFF